The 22 T cell receptor beta chains below were found in one sample sequenced in a study of human T cells and chemical hapten exposure. As to time point: patch test 1, 2 weeks after DPC sensitization. Treatment described: therapeutic diphenylcyclopropenone sensitization with weekly scalp DPC. TCRdb re-called the RACE reads with MiXCR, one entry per CDR3 protein. The table lists 180,000 or so distinct CDR3 sequences, more than 12% of them singletons. The material sequenced was whole blood, taken in connection with sensitization to the hapten diphenylcyclopropenone (DPC). The receptors derive from a young woman with alopecia areata. Some clones in this sample may be carry-over from other donors' samples.

This clonotype appeared a few times. The chain couples TRBV4-1 to TRBJ1-5, with D possibly matching TRBD1 (6 bases). The germline V and J ends were trimmed by 4 bases and 9 bases, with 13 bases remaining between them. The CDR3 has 13 residues. The germline V gene has CDR1 MGHRA and CDR2 YSYEKL. The CDR3 bases are TGCGCCAGCAGCCCTCAGGGGATAGGGCCCCAGCATTTT. Its protein product is CASSPQGIGPQHF.

This chain connects TRBV7-9 to TRBJ2-1, with 10 nucleotides matching TRBD1. Germline loops: CDR1 SEHNR, CDR2 FQNEAQ (reference sequence). The CDR3 consists of 16 residues. Losses at the gene ends were 6 bases for V and 0 bases for J; bases not matched to a gene: 5. CDR3 sequence: CASSFGQGVSYNEQFF. The DNA for the CDR3 is TGTGCCAGCAGTTTCGGACAGGGGGTCTCCTACAATGAGCAGTTCTTC.

This clonotype was seen only a few times. V is TRBV6-1 and J is TRBJ2-7; D possibly corresponds to TRBD1 (6 bases). Germline CDR1 reads MNHNS; CDR2 reads SASEGT. The CDR3 runs to 16 residues. Trimming stripped 5 bases from V and 0 bases from J, with 17 bases between. This chain's CDR3 is CASSPAGTTYSYEQYF. The CDR3 DNA reads as TGTGCCAGCAGTCCCGCCGGGACAACTTACTCCTACGAGCAGTACTTC.

The chain's CDR3 is CASSPRGWNTGELFF. The CDR3 bases are TGTGCCAGCAGTCCCAGGGGCTGGAACACCGGGGAGCTGTTTTTT. The chain employs TRBV27 and TRBJ2-2; D perhaps matches TRBD1 (6 bases). The CDR3 totals 15 residues. Germline V gene lookup returns CDR1 MNHEY and CDR2 SMNVEV (reference sequence). V dropped 5 bases and J dropped 1 base, with 11 bases sitting between them.

The V gene is TRBV10-3, the J gene TRBJ2-1; 9 bases fit TRBD1. In germline, CDR1 is ENHRY, CDR2 SYGVKD. This CDR3 is 15 amino acids long. V dropped 2 bases and J dropped 5; count of bases not matched to a gene: 4. CDR3 bases: TGTGCCATCAGTGAGGGGACAGGGTATGACAATGAGCAGTTCTTC. Translating gives CAISEGTGYDNEQFF.

This clonotype was observed once. The chain uses TRBV18 and TRBJ2-1, with no clear D. The CDR3 has 13 amino acids. Deletions cut 0 bases from V and 8 bases from J, with 8 bases between. The V gene's germline CDR1 is KGHSH and CDR2 LQKENI. The chain's CDR3 is CASSPPSADEQFF. The CDR3 DNA reads TGTGCCAGCTCACCACCTTCGGCAGATGAGCAGTTCTTC.

The chain has TRBV6-2 or TRBV6-3 and TRBJ1-6; the D is unclear. Looked up from germline, CDR1 is MNHEY and CDR2 is SVGEGT. CDR3 length: 16 amino acids. V was shortened by 8 bases and J by 0 bases, with 14 bases between the two germline ends. The CDR3 nucleotides are TGTGCCAGCTCCCAAGCAGGTAGCTCCTATAATTCACCCCTCCACTTT. This sequence encodes CASSQAGSSYNSPLHF.

This clonotype was detected only a few times. The chain joins TRBV11-1 to TRBJ2-5; 7 bases map to TRBD2. The CDR3 has 16 residues. CDR1 SGHAT and CDR2 FQDESV come from the germline V gene (reference sequence). The V and J ends lost 2 bases and 2 bases, in that order; junction bases with no gene match: 8. The CDR3 loop reads CASSLPGTTRQETQYF. The CDR3 bases are TGTGCCAGCAGCTTACCCGGGACTACCCGACAAGAGACCCAGTACTTC.

The chain uses TRBV18 and TRBJ1-1, with TRBD1 as a possible D gene (6 bases). With 3 bases removed from V and 1 base from J, the gap between germline ends came to 9 bases. Germline V gene lookup returns CDR1 KGHSH and CDR2 LQKENI. CDR3 size: 14 residues. This CDR3 is CASSPDSGNTEAFF. The CDR3 DNA follows: TGTGCCAGCTCACCGGACAGTGGGAACACTGAAGCTTTCTTT.

This chain joins TRBV30 and TRBJ1-1, with D perhaps matching TRBD1 (6 bases). This CDR3 comprises 13 residues. CDR1 and CDR2 (germline): GTSNPN, SVGIG (reference sequence). V was cut by 8 bases and J by 4 bases, with 17 bases left in between. CDR3 residues: CAAPGEKVTEAFF. The CDR3 bases are TGTGCCGCCCCAGGGGAAAAGGTCACTGAAGCTTTCTTT. Drawing the rest from reference TRBV30 and TRBJ1-1, the complete variable domain is SQTIHQWPATLVQPVGSPLSLECTVEGTSNPNLYWYRQAAGRGLQLLFYSVGIGQISSEVPQNLSASRPQDRQFILSSKKLLLSDSGFYLCAAPGEKVTEAFFGQGTRLTVV.

This CDR3 is CASAAPRLAGVVNEQFF. The CDR3 nucleotides read TGTGCCAGCGCTGCCCCCAGACTAGCGGGAGTGGTAAATGAGCAGTTCTTC. The genes are TRBV9 and TRBJ2-1; TRBD2 matches 12 bases. The CDR3 runs to 17 residues. After removal of 7 bases from V and 7 bases from J, the junction contained 15 bases not matched to a gene. Germline V gives CDR1 SGDLS, CDR2 YYNGEE. Filled out from reference TRBV9 and TRBJ2-1, the complete variable domain reads DSGVTQTPKHLITATGQRVTLRCSPRSGDLSVYWYQQSLDQGLQFLIQYYNGEERAKGNILERFSAQQFPDLHSELNLSSLELGDSALYFCASAAPRLAGVVNEQFFGPGTRLTVL.

V usage is TRBV18 and J usage is TRBJ2-3; 8 bases align to TRBD1. Germline V CDR1 and CDR2: KGHSH, LQKENI. Germline trimming cut 4 bases from V and 0 bases from J; bases unmatched to any gene: 3. The CDR3 sequence is 15 residues long. CDR3 protein: CASSLRQGSTDTQYF. The CDR3 bases are TGTGCCAGCTCACTTAGACAGGGGAGCACAGATACGCAGTATTTT. The whole variable domain, filled in from reference TRBV18 and TRBJ2-3, reads NAGVMQNPRHLVRRRGQEARLRCSPMKGHSHVYWYRQLPEEGLKFMVYLQKENIIDESGMPKERFSAEFPKEGPSILRIQQVVRGDSAAYFCASSLRQGSTDTQYFGPGTRLTVL.

This clonotype was found a few times. V gene TRBV9 combines with J gene TRBJ1-6, with TRBD1 identical over 8 bases. The V and J ends lost 2 bases and 10 bases, in that order; junction bases with no gene match: 5. The CDR3 totals 14 residues. Germline CDR1 and CDR2: SGDLS and YYNGEE. The CDR3 here is CASSVVSGGSPLHF. For the CDR3, the DNA is TGTGCCAGCAGCGTGGTGTCAGGGGGCTCACCCCTCCACTTT.

In nucleotides, the CDR3 is TGTGCCAGCAGCTTAGATTTAGAGGCCTACGAGCAGTACTTC. Protein: CASSLDLEAYEQYF. The chain recombines TRBV7-9 with TRBJ2-7; D is unclear. Germline CDR1 and CDR2: SEHNR and FQNEAQ (reference sequence). The CDR3 runs 14 residues. V was pared by 1 base and J by 2 bases, with 9 bases between.

The chain is built from TRBV5-1 and TRBJ2-3, with D possibly matching TRBD2 (7 bases). CDR1 SGHRS and CDR2 YFSETQ come from the germline V gene. This CDR3 contains 16 residues. V lost 6 bases to trimming and J lost 0 bases, with 17 bases between them. This CDR3 reads CASTAFAGASTDTQYF. The CDR3 nucleotides are TGCGCCAGCACCGCCTTCGCGGGGGCCAGCACAGATACGCAGTATTTT.

The chain joins TRBV7-9 to TRBJ2-1; 9 positions match TRBD1. This CDR3 comprises 15 residues. Germline loops: CDR1 SEHNR, CDR2 FQNEAQ (reference sequence). J lost 9 bases, V lost 3 bases, and 9 bases had no gene match. Here the CDR3 reads CASSFAGTGTGEQFF. The CDR3 nucleotides read TGTGCCAGCAGCTTCGCCGGGACAGGGACCGGTGAGCAGTTCTTC.

V gene TRBV29-1 combines with J gene TRBJ2-3; D is ambiguous. Germline CDR1 SQVTM, CDR2 ANQGSEA. Trimming took off 6 bases at V and 2 bases at J, with 6 bases between the two ends. The CDR3 length is 11 residues. The chain's CDR3 is CSVETTDTQYF. CDR3 bases: TGCAGCGTGGAGACCACAGATACGCAGTATTTT.

This clonotype was seen many times. The rearrangement joins TRBV9 to TRBJ2-7; possible D gene TRBD1, 6 bases. This CDR3 comprises 15 residues. Between the trimmed V and J ends, which lost 0 bases and 1 base, there was a span of 11 bases. Per germline, CDR1 SGDLS and CDR2 YYNGEE. The DNA of the CDR3 is TGTGCCAGCAGCGTAGGGGGACATTTGTCCTACGAGCAGTACTTC. Residues: CASSVGGHLSYEQYF. The variable domain in full, completed from reference TRBV9 and TRBJ2-7, reads DSGVTQTPKHLITATGQRVTLRCSPRSGDLSVYWYQQSLDQGLQFLIQYYNGEERAKGNILERFSAQQFPDLHSELNLSSLELGDSALYFCASSVGGHLSYEQYFGPGTRLTVT.

This chain joins TRBV28 and TRBJ2-4; 8 bases line up with TRBD1. The CDR3 spans 16 residues. With 2 bases clipped from V and 0 bases from J, the junction kept 3 bases outside the gene matches. Looked up from germline, CDR1 is MDHEN and CDR2 is SYDVKM. The CDR3 coding sequence is TGTGCCAGCAGTTTACGACAGGGGATAGCCAAAAACATTCAGTACTTC. Protein product: CASSLRQGIAKNIQYF.

The V and J genes are TRBV12-2 and TRBJ1-3. TRBV12-2 is flagged as a pseudogene. The CDR3 is made up of 15 amino acids. CDR3 residues: CASRFPRRAGNTIYF. CDR3 DNA sequence: TGTGCAAGTCGCTTCCCTCGACGGGCTGGAAACACCATATATTTT.

With regard to this clonotype: At one of its ends the junction is not consistent with the germline gene, which may arise from a read error. The chain combines TRBV9 with TRBJ2-1, with unresolved D. CDR3 length: 13 residues. Germline V gives CDR1 SGDLS, CDR2 YYNGEE. CDR3 sequence reads: CASSAEIYNKQFF. The CDR3 region has the DNA TGTGCCAGCAGCGCAGAGATTTACAATAAGCAGTTCTTC.

Many counts were recorded for this clonotype. The chain carries TRBV25-1 and TRBJ1-6; TRBD1 might be the D (6 bases). CDR1 and CDR2 (germline): MGHDK, SYGVNS. The CDR3 totals 14 residues. V lost 2 bases and J 9 bases, leaving 11 bases between the germline ends. In DNA, the CDR3 is TGTGCCAGCAGTGAACAGGGGCAAGGTTCACCCCTCCACTTT. Amino acid sequence: CASSEQGQGSPLHF. Together with reference TRBV25-1 and TRBJ1-6, the CDR3 gives the full variable domain: EADIYQTPRYLVIGTGKKITLECSQTMGHDKMYWYQQDPGMELHLIHYSYGVNSTEKGDLSSESTVSRIRTEHFPLTLESARPSHTSQYLCASSEQGQGSPLHFGNGTRLTVT.